These 21 T cell receptor beta chains were all obtained from the same sample, sequenced in a study of cytomegalovirus exposure and HLA in healthy donors. The PCR used 60 Vbeta and 13 Jbeta primers. Profiled with immunoSEQ multiplex PCR; TCRdb holds only in-frame clones, not every one. Here the sample spans 100,000 to 150,000 clones, 75% to 90% being singletons. The source material was PBMCs. The receptors here all came from a woman in her thirties or forties in good health and CMV-seronegative.

The chain employs TRBV19 and TRBJ1-5, with TRBD1 as a possible D gene (6 bases). The CDR3 is 14 amino acids. Per germline, CDR1 LNHDA and CDR2 SQIVND (reference sequence). V was pared by 6 bases and J by 3 bases, with 12 bases between. Here the CDR3 DNA reads TGTGCCAGTAGGTACCGGGACACCAATCAGCCCCAGCATTTT. Translation gives CASRYRDTNQPQHF.

This chain uses TRBV4-1 with TRBJ1-3; no firm D call. The length of the CDR3 is 17 residues. Trimming shortened V by 2 bases and J by 0 bases, and 14 bases separated the two germline ends. CDR1 MGHRA and CDR2 YSYEKL come from the germline V gene. The CDR3 DNA reads as TGCGCCAGCAGCCAAACGGAGCTACTATTCTCTGGAAACACCATATATTTT. It encodes CASSQTELLFSGNTIYF.

CDR3 protein: CASSHRQSASGGDEQFF. The CDR3 nucleotides read TGTGCCAGCAGCCATCGCCAATCGGCTAGCGGGGGCGATGAGCAGTTCTTC. This sequence joins TRBV4-2 and TRBJ2-1; 10 positions match TRBD2. CDR3 size: 17 residues. From germline, CDR1 is LGHNA and CDR2 YNFKEQ. V gave up 3 bases and J gave up 8 bases; unmatched junction bases: 13.

The chain couples TRBV7-9 to TRBJ2-5; the match to TRBD2 covers 7 bases. The germline V gene encodes CDR1 SEHNR and CDR2 FQNEAQ (reference sequence). The CDR3 is 15 residues long. The V gene end was trimmed by 2 bases and the J gene end by 1 base; junction bases not matched to a gene: 4. CDR3 in amino acids: CASSLSGGFQETQYF. The CDR3 bases are TGTGCCAGCAGCTTATCGGGGGGTTTCCAAGAGACCCAGTACTTC.

V usage is TRBV19 and J usage is TRBJ1-5, with D maybe TRBD1 (5 bases). The germline CDR1 and CDR2 sequences are LNHDA and SQIVND (reference sequence). V was shortened by 6 bases and J by 5 bases, with 14 bases between the two germline ends. The CDR3 has 14 amino acids. The CDR3 loop is CASRRDGKDQPQHF. In nucleotides, the CDR3 is TGTGCCAGTAGGCGGGACGGCAAGGATCAGCCCCAGCATTTT.

V gene TRBV9 combines with J gene TRBJ2-2; 12 bases are shared with TRBD2. CDR1 is SGDLS, CDR2 YYNGEE, per germline. The CDR3 has 16 amino acids. The junction had 8 bases not matched to a gene; V was cut back by 4 bases and J by 7 bases. CDR3 DNA: TGTGCCAGCAGCCTTTCTAGCGGGGGGGCGAACGGGGAGCTGTTTTTT. It is translated as CASSLSSGGANGELFF.

J is TRBJ2-1 and V is TRBV27, with D possibly matching TRBD2 (6 bases). V dropped 6 bases and J dropped 10 bases, with 13 bases sitting between them. The CDR3 runs 12 residues. CDR1 MNHEY and CDR2 SMNVEV come from the germline V gene (reference sequence). The CDR3 DNA sequence: TGTGCCAGCAGGGAGGGCGGGCTGGAGCAGTTCTTC. Its translation is CASREGGLEQFF.

This clone was picked up a small number of times. The chain carries TRBV4-3 and TRBJ1-2; D is unresolved. V shed 0 bases and J shed 6 bases, with 8 bases lying between them. CDR3 length: 13 residues. Germline V gene lookup returns CDR1 LGHNA and CDR2 YSLEER. CDR3 in amino acids: CASSQERGHGYTF. For the CDR3, the DNA is TGCGCCAGCAGCCAAGAACGAGGGCATGGCTACACCTTC.

This chain joins TRBV5-4 and TRBJ1-3; 7 bases match TRBD1. The trim removed 5 bases at V and 3 bases at J, leaving 8 bases unmatched. CDR3 length: 15 amino acids. CDR1 SGHNT and CDR2 YYREEE come from the germline V gene (reference sequence). The CDR3 coding sequence is TGTGCCAGCAGTCGAGGGGGCGTAGGTGGAAACACCATATATTTT. Protein: CASSRGGVGGNTIYF.

The V and J genes are TRBV10-3 and TRBJ2-1; 10 nucleotides align to TRBD2. Germline CDR1 is ENHRY and CDR2 is SYGVKD. After removal of 0 bases from V and 6 bases from J, the junction contained 5 bases not matched to a gene. CDR3 length: 16 residues. The CDR3 loop reads CAISESPSGGGNEQFF. CDR3 DNA: TGTGCCATCAGTGAGTCTCCTAGCGGGGGAGGCAATGAGCAGTTCTTC.

The chain carries TRBV9 and TRBJ2-2; D is ambiguous. CDR1 and CDR2 from the germline V gene are SGDLS and YYNGEE. V was pared by 0 bases and J by 1 base, with 7 bases between. This CDR3 spans 15 amino acids. CDR3 residues: CASSVGSGNTGELFF. The CDR3 region has the DNA TGTGCCAGCAGCGTAGGTTCAGGGAACACCGGGGAGCTGTTTTTT. The full variable domain, with the rest looked up from reference TRBV9 and TRBJ2-2, is DSGVTQTPKHLITATGQRVTLRCSPRSGDLSVYWYQQSLDQGLQFLIQYYNGEERAKGNILERFSAQQFPDLHSELNLSSLELGDSALYFCASSVGSGNTGELFFGEGSRLTVL.

V is TRBV28 and J is TRBJ1-1, with D possibly matching TRBD1 (5 bases). The CDR3 covers 15 residues. Deletions cut 5 bases from V and 0 bases from J, with 13 bases between. Germline assignment: CDR1 MDHEN and CDR2 SYDVKM. The CDR3 DNA reads as TGTGCCAGCAGTGGGGGGACGGAATTGAACACTGAAGCTTTCTTT. This sequence encodes CASSGGTELNTEAFF. Supplemented by reference TRBV28 and TRBJ1-1, the full variable domain reads DVKVTQSSRYLVKRTGEKVFLECVQDMDHENMFWYRQDPGLGLRLIYFSYDVKMKEKGDIPEGYSVSREKKERFSLILESASTNQTSMYLCASSGGTELNTEAFFGQGTRLTVV.

The chain couples TRBV13 to TRBJ2-1, with 13 bases identical to TRBD2. Germline trimming cut 4 bases from V and 6 bases from J; bases unmatched to any gene: 9. Germline values: CDR1 PRHDT, CDR2 FYEKMQ (reference sequence). There are 17 residues in the CDR3. The CDR3 spells CASSSRGLAGTLNEQFF. CDR3 nucleotides: TGTGCCAGCAGCTCTAGGGGACTAGCGGGGACCCTCAATGAGCAGTTCTTC.

Only one count was recorded for this clone. The junction departs from germline at one end; a sequencing error may be responsible. CDR3 loop: CSSSHGQEWPSTF. CDR3 coding DNA: TGTTCCAGCAGCCACGGACAGGAATGGCCTAGCACCTTC. The chain links TRBV7-9 to TRBJ1-2; 7 bases agree with TRBD1. The CDR3 runs to 13 residues. The germline V gene has CDR1 SEHNR and CDR2 FQNEAQ (reference sequence).

This sequence joins TRBV4-3 and TRBJ1-1, with D perhaps matching TRBD1 (5 bases). Between the trimmed V and J ends, which lost 0 bases and 3 bases, there was a span of 8 bases. The length of the CDR3 is 14 residues. Germline V CDR1 and CDR2: LGHNA, YSLEER. The CDR3 is CASSQEGRDTEAFF. CDR3 nucleotide sequence: TGCGCCAGCAGCCAAGAGGGCAGGGACACTGAAGCTTTCTTT.

The genes are TRBV7-2 and TRBJ2-3; the match to TRBD2 covers 11 bases. Trimming at V came to 2 bases and at J to 6 bases, leaving 4 bases not matched to a gene. Germline V gene sequence: CDR1 SGHTA, CDR2 FQGNSA. CDR3 length: 15 residues. The CDR3 loop is CASSLLSGGADTQYF. In nucleotides, the CDR3 is TGTGCCAGCAGCTTACTTAGCGGGGGGGCGGATACGCAGTATTTT.

This chain joins TRBV7-8 and TRBJ2-1; 12 nucleotides agree with TRBD2. The CDR3 has 16 amino acids. Per the germline V gene, CDR1 is SGHVS and CDR2 is FQNEAQ. Trimming cost V 5 bases and J 6 bases; bases outside gene matches: 8. CDR3 protein: CASSPRTSGTGNEQFF. CDR3 DNA sequence: TGTGCCAGCAGCCCACGGACTAGCGGGACTGGCAATGAGCAGTTCTTC. Supplemented by reference TRBV7-8 and TRBJ2-1, the full variable domain reads GAGVSQSPRYKVAKRGQDVALRCDPISGHVSLFWYQQALGQGPEFLTYFQNEAQLDKSGLPSDRFFAERPEGSVSTLKIQRTQQEDSAVYLCASSPRTSGTGNEQFFGPGTRLTVL.

This chain connects TRBV6-1 to TRBJ1-5, with TRBD1 identical over 10 bases. Germline-derived CDR1 and CDR2 are MNHNS and SASEGT. With V trimmed by 5 bases and J by 7 bases, 8 bases remained unmatched. The CDR3 is 15 amino acids. The CDR3 loop reads CASSSGTGVGQPQHF. The CDR3, as DNA: TGTGCCAGCAGTTCCGGGACAGGGGTGGGGCAGCCCCAGCATTTT.

V gene TRBV2 combines with J gene TRBJ1-1; TRBD1 is a possible D gene (5 bases). Germline assignment: CDR1 SNHLY and CDR2 FYNNEI. Between the trimmed V and J ends, which lost 2 bases and 0 bases, there was a span of 16 bases. This CDR3 spans 17 amino acids. CDR3 amino acids: CASSETPTVPMNTEAFF. In DNA form, the CDR3 reads TGTGCCAGCAGTGAAACTCCGACAGTACCTATGAACACTGAAGCTTTCTTT. The variable domain in full, with the rest retrieved from reference TRBV2 and TRBJ1-1, is EPEVTQTPSHQVTQMGQEVILRCVPISNHLYFYWYRQILGQKVEFLVSFYNNEISEKSEIFDDQFSVERPDGSNFTLKIRSTKLEDSAMYFCASSETPTVPMNTEAFFGQGTRLTVV.

V and J are TRBV7-3 and TRBJ1-2, with D possibly matching TRBD1 (6 bases). The V gene lost 5 bases and the J gene lost 4 bases, with 17 bases spanning the gap. There are 15 residues in the CDR3. CDR1 is SGHTA and CDR2 is FQGTGA in the germline V gene. As DNA, the CDR3 is TGTGCCAGCAGCCCCGCTAGGGGGTTCGGCTATGGCTACACCTTC. It codes for CASSPARGFGYGYTF.

V usage is TRBV9 and J usage is TRBJ2-7, with a weak D call TRBD1 (5 bases). The germline gives CDR1 SGDLS, CDR2 YYNGEE. The CDR3 contains 14 residues. V lost 0 bases, J lost 4 bases, and 11 bases lay in between. CDR3 protein: CASSVDGAAYEQYF. Written as DNA, the CDR3 is TGTGCCAGCAGCGTAGATGGGGCGGCGTACGAGCAGTACTTC.